One sample yielded the 3 T cell receptor beta chains listed below, sequenced in a study of a mutant IDH1 vaccine in newly diagnosed glioma. Their cognate antigens are unknown. Time point noted: week 11, during vaccination. Every vaccine dose comprised 300 ug of mutant IDH1 20-mer peptide plus topical imiquimod. The data were produced by immunoSEQ multiplex PCR, yet TCRdb's version contains in-frame clones alone and is incomplete. Altogether over 95,000 clones are present, almost 90% being singletons, with the ten largest covering roughly 0.65%. The sequences come from PBMCs, collected from a glioma patient whose treatment included an IDH1 peptide vaccine. The origin of the receptors is a woman between 50 and 59 years old with glioma.

The CDR3 sequence: CSVMGQGYEQYF. For the CDR3, the DNA is TGCAGCGTGATGGGACAGGGATACGAGCAGTACTTC. This sequence joins TRBV29-1 and TRBJ2-7; 9 bases map to TRBD1. Germline loops: CDR1 SQVTM, CDR2 ANQGSEA. Germline trimming cut 6 bases from V and 4 bases from J; bases unmatched to any gene: 4. The CDR3 consists of 12 residues.

V usage is TRBV29-1 and J usage is TRBJ2-7; a possible D gene is TRBD1 (6 bases). The CDR3 consists of 14 residues. CDR1 is SQVTM, CDR2 ANQGSEA, per germline. V was pared by 0 bases and J by 3 bases, with 12 bases between. The CDR3 DNA follows: TGCAGCGTTGAAGACAGCAGGGGTTTCTACGAGCAGTACTTC. It is translated as CSVEDSRGFYEQYF.

J is TRBJ1-4 and V is TRBV27; D is undetermined. The CDR3 sequence is 15 residues long. The V gene's germline CDR1 is MNHEY and CDR2 SMNVEV (reference sequence). The V and J ends lost 5 bases and 5 bases respectively, with 15 bases between them. This CDR3 reads CASSPMDPPNEKLFF. Here the CDR3 DNA reads TGTGCCAGCAGTCCAATGGACCCCCCGAATGAAAAACTGTTTTTT.